These T cell receptor beta chains were read from a single sample in a study of PD-L1 blockade in urothelial cancer. Method: immunoSEQ multiplex PCR; TCRdb's copy keeps in-frame clones and lacks some. In the table there are some 120,000 clones, approximately 89% of which are singletons. The sample here was PBMCs, taken around atezolizumab (anti-PD-L1) treatment. The receptors derive from a man in his fifties or sixties with urothelial cancer. The CDR3 runs from the conserved cysteine through the conserved F or W. The D gene is left open where the match is weak. Clone size, where shown, is once, few, many, or a class for clones that have expanded.

CDR3: CASSSGGPVQTDTQYF
DNA: TGTGCCAGCAGCTCGGGGGGGCCGGTGCAAACAGATACGCAGTATTTT
size: .
D: TRBD2
V: TRBV5-4
J: TRBJ2-3

CDR3: CASSVHTGFGTDTQYF
DNA: TGTGCCAGCAGCGTACACACAGGGTTCGGCACAGATACGCAGTATTTT
size: .
D: .
V: TRBV9
J: TRBJ2-3

CDR3: CASSLSRSDIQYF
DNA: TGTGCCAGCAGCTTAAGCCGATCGGACATTCAGTACTTC
size: .
D: .
V: TRBV7-3
J: TRBJ2-4

CDR3: CASSLVGRGETQYF
DNA: TGTGCCAGCAGCTTGGTTGGGAGGGGAGAGACCCAGTACTTC
size: .
D: TRBD2
V: TRBV7-9
J: TRBJ2-5

CDR3: CASSLDSNTIYF
DNA: TGTGCCAGCAGCTTAGACAGTAACACCATATATTTT
size: .
D: .
V: TRBV7-9
J: TRBJ1-3

CDR3: CASENGRASDTQYF
DNA: TGTGCCAGCGAGAACGGGAGGGCCTCAGATACGCAGTATTTT
size: .
D: TRBD2
V: TRBV7-2
J: TRBJ2-3

CDR3: CASSQISGSYEQYF
DNA: TGTGCCAGCAGCCAAATTAGCGGGAGTTACGAGCAGTACTTC
size: .
D: TRBD2
V: TRBV7-2
J: TRBJ2-7

CDR3: CSQGRDTQYF
DNA: TGCAGCCAGGGTCGAGATACGCAGTATTTT
size: once
D: .
V: TRBV29-1
J: TRBJ2-3

CDR3: CASSDLDRGGYGYTF
DNA: TGCGCCAGCTCAGATTTGGACAGGGGGGGGTATGGCTACACCTTC
size: .
D: TRBD1
V: TRBV10-1
J: TRBJ1-2

CDR3: CASGSGRTGELFF
DNA: TGTGCTAGTGGCTCAGGGAGGACCGGGGAGCTGTTTTTT
size: .
D: .
V: TRBV12-5
J: TRBJ2-2

CDR3: CASSLVGAGDTQYF
DNA: TGCGCCAGCAGCTTGGTAGGTGCGGGAGATACGCAGTATTTT
size: .
D: .
V: TRBV5-1
J: TRBJ2-3

CDR3: CASVGGVYGNTIYF
DNA: TGTGCCAGCGTCGGGGGAGTCTATGGAAACACCATATATTTT
size: .
D: .
V: TRBV7-2
J: TRBJ1-3

CDR3: CASSMTGPGELFF
DNA: TGTGCCAGCAGCATGACAGGGCCCGGGGAGCTGTTTTTT
size: .
D: TRBD1
V: TRBV11-2
J: TRBJ2-2

CDR3: CASSQTTGRVETQYF
DNA: TGTGCCAGCAGCCAAACAACAGGGCGGGTGGAGACCCAGTACTTC
size: .
D: .
V: TRBV9
J: TRBJ2-5

CDR3: CASSELAGGADTQYF
DNA: TGTGCCAGCAGTGAACTAGCGGGAGGGGCAGATACGCAGTATTTT
size: .
D: TRBD2
V: TRBV6-4
J: TRBJ2-3

CDR3: CASSKNEKLFF
DNA: TGTGCCAGCAGTAAAAATGAAAAACTGTTTTTT
size: .
D: .
V: TRBV7-9
J: TRBJ1-4

CDR3: CASSPQGGPTDTQYF
DNA: TGTGCTAGCAGCCCCCAGGGGGGCCCTACAGATACGCAGTATTTT
size: .
D: .
V: TRBV7-7
J: TRBJ2-3

CDR3: CASSSGTGAYEQYF
DNA: TGCGCCAGCAGCTCCGGGACAGGGGCCTACGAGCAGTACTTC
size: .
D: TRBD1
V: TRBV5-1
J: TRBJ2-7

CDR3: CASSLDRESSVETQYF
DNA: TGTGCCAGCAGTCTCGATAGAGAAAGTTCGGTGGAGACCCAGTACTTC
size: .
D: .
V: TRBV2
J: TRBJ2-5

CDR3: CASRLAGATDTQYF
DNA: TGTGCCAGCAGATTAGCGGGGGCCACAGATACGCAGTATTTT
size: .
D: TRBD2
V: TRBV6-1
J: TRBJ2-3

CDR3: CASSLGRGSTGEGNTIYF
DNA: TGCGCCAGCAGCTTGGGAAGGGGTTCGACAGGAGAAGGAAACACCATATATTTT
size: .
D: .
V: TRBV5-1
J: TRBJ1-3

CDR3: CASSQAHRGAYEQYF
DNA: TGTGCCAGCAGCCAAGCTCACCGGGGGGCCTACGAGCAGTACTTC
size: .
D: TRBD2
V: TRBV14
J: TRBJ2-7

CDR3: CASSVTGTGKNIQYF
DNA: TGTGCCAGCAGCGTTACCGGGACAGGGAAAAACATTCAGTACTTC
size: once
D: TRBD1
V: TRBV7-9
J: TRBJ2-4

CDR3: CASSGPGGVVTEAFF
DNA: TGTGCCAGCAGTGGGCCAGGGGGAGTGGTCACTGAAGCTTTCTTT
size: .
D: TRBD1
V: TRBV6-1
J: TRBJ1-1

CDR3: CASSRRDSRTGGYTF
DNA: TGTGCCAGCAGCCGAAGGGACAGTAGAACAGGGGGCTACACCTTC
size: .
D: TRBD1
V: TRBV27
J: TRBJ1-2

CDR3: CSAPTDSYNEQFF
DNA: TGCAGCGCTCCGACAGACTCCTACAATGAGCAGTTCTTC
size: .
D: .
V: TRBV29-1
J: TRBJ2-1

CDR3: CASRRSQGAVSYEQYF
DNA: TGTGCCAGTAGACGATCCCAGGGGGCTGTCTCCTACGAGCAGTACTTC
size: .
D: TRBD1
V: TRBV19
J: TRBJ2-7

CDR3: CASSVGASGRGEQYF
DNA: TGTGCCAGCAGCGTAGGTGCTAGCGGGAGAGGCGAGCAGTACTTC
size: once
D: TRBD2
V: TRBV9
J: TRBJ2-7

CDR3: CASRKFTGEAFF
DNA: TGTGCCAGCAGGAAATTTACAGGGGAAGCTTTCTTT
size: .
D: .
V: TRBV11-1
J: TRBJ1-1

CDR3: CASRLAGNTGELFF
DNA: TGTGCCAGCAGACTAGCGGGAAACACCGGGGAGCTGTTTTTT
size: few
D: TRBD2
V: TRBV7-2
J: TRBJ2-2

CDR3: CASRRTGGPYEQYF
DNA: TGCGCCAGCAGGCGGACAGGGGGCCCCTACGAGCAGTACTTC
size: .
D: TRBD1
V: TRBV5-1
J: TRBJ2-7

CDR3: CASSQDRTGYEQYF
DNA: TGTGCCAGCAGCCAAGATAGGACAGGGTATGAGCAGTACTTC
size: .
D: TRBD1
V: TRBV4-2
J: TRBJ2-7

CDR3: CASSPHLGGETQYF
DNA: TGTGCCAGCAGTCCCCACCTGGGGGGAGAGACCCAGTACTTC
size: many
D: .
V: TRBV27
J: TRBJ2-5

CDR3: CASSYPPGQEVGAFF
DNA: TGTGCCAGCAGTTACCCACCGGGACAGGAGGTTGGAGCTTTCTTT
size: .
D: TRBD1
V: TRBV6-5
J: TRBJ1-1

CDR3: CASSSGETQYF
DNA: TGTGCCAGCAGCTCGGGGGAGACCCAGTACTTC
size: .
D: .
V: TRBV7-2
J: TRBJ2-5

CDR3: CSLAGGYNEQFF
DNA: TGCAGTTTAGCGGGAGGGTACAATGAGCAGTTCTTC
size: .
D: TRBD2
V: TRBV29-1
J: TRBJ2-1

CDR3: CASSTPGLAGGGEQYF
DNA: TGTGCCAGCAGTACACCGGGACTAGCGGGAGGAGGCGAGCAGTACTTC
size: .
D: TRBD2
V: TRBV28
J: TRBJ2-7

CDR3: CASSYSTGGYEQYF
DNA: TGTGCCAGCAGTTACTCGACAGGGGGCTACGAGCAGTACTTC
size: .
D: TRBD1
V: TRBV6-5
J: TRBJ2-7

CDR3: CASSEGQSTDTQYF
DNA: TGTGCCAGCAGTGAGGGGCAGAGCACAGATACGCAGTATTTT
size: .
D: .
V: TRBV2
J: TRBJ2-3

CDR3: CAISEGPSGTYEQYF
DNA: TGTGCCATCAGTGAAGGGCCTAGCGGTACCTACGAGCAGTACTTC
size: .
D: TRBD2
V: TRBV10-3
J: TRBJ2-7

CDR3: CASSVVGAGQETQYF
DNA: TGTGCCAGCAGCGTAGTGGGAGCGGGGCAAGAGACCCAGTACTTC
size: .
D: TRBD2
V: TRBV9
J: TRBJ2-5

CDR3: CASSLAREQYF
DNA: TGTGCCAGCAGCTTGGCTAGGGAGCAGTACTTC
size: .
D: .
V: TRBV5-6
J: TRBJ2-7

CDR3: CASSHPGGHEAFF
DNA: TGTGCCAGCAGCCACCCGGGGGGCCATGAAGCTTTCTTT
size: .
D: .
V: TRBV6-5
J: TRBJ1-1

CDR3: CASSQDSLAAERTGELFF
DNA: TGCGCCAGCAGCCAAGATTCCCTAGCGGCCGAAAGAACCGGGGAGCTGTTTTTT
size: .
D: TRBD2
V: TRBV4-1
J: TRBJ2-2

CDR3: CASSVGQKEEKLFF
DNA: TGTGCCAGCAGCGTGGGACAAAAAGAAGAAAAACTGTTTTTT
size: .
D: .
V: TRBV5-4
J: TRBJ1-4

CDR3: CASSYPDMIHF
DNA: TGTGCCAGCAGCTATCCGGACATGATCCACTTT
size: .
D: .
V: TRBV2
J: TRBJ1-6

CDR3: CASSSRTGGMTYEQYF
DNA: TGTGCCAGCAGCTCCAGGACAGGGGGCATGACCTACGAGCAGTACTTC
size: .
D: TRBD1
V: TRBV5-5
J: TRBJ2-7

CDR3: CASSQEASDYNEQFF
DNA: TGTGCCAGCAGCCAAGAGGCTAGCGACTACAATGAGCAGTTCTTC
size: .
D: .
V: TRBV4-2
J: TRBJ2-1

CDR3: CASSLEPGGLGDTQYF
DNA: TGTGCCAGCAGCTTAGAACCCGGCGGCCTTGGAGATACGCAGTATTTT
size: .
D: .
V: TRBV11-2
J: TRBJ2-3

CDR3: CASSKGLKQTTDTQYF
DNA: TGTGCCAGCAGCAAGGGACTGAAACAAACCACAGATACGCAGTATTTT
size: .
D: .
V: TRBV7-9
J: TRBJ2-3

CDR3: CASSLETGQYNEQFF
DNA: TGCGCCAGCAGCTTGGAGACAGGACAGTACAATGAGCAGTTCTTC
size: once
D: .
V: TRBV5-1
J: TRBJ2-1

CDR3: CASSEASRTSGAPQYF
DNA: TGTGCCAGCAGTGAAGCCAGTCGGACTAGCGGCGCCCCGCAGTATTTT
size: .
D: TRBD2
V: TRBV6-1
J: TRBJ2-3

CDR3: CASSPRRTESYGYTF
DNA: TGTGCCAGCAGCCCCCGGCGGACAGAATCATATGGCTACACCTTC
size: few
D: .
V: TRBV5-6
J: TRBJ1-2

CDR3: CASSLGGLAETGELFF
DNA: TGTGCCAGCAGCTTAGGGGGACTAGCAGAGACCGGGGAGCTGTTTTTT
size: .
D: TRBD2
V: TRBV11-2
J: TRBJ2-2

CDR3: CASSPGTDTQYF
DNA: TGTGCCAGCAGCCCAGGGACAGATACGCAGTATTTT
size: .
D: .
V: TRBV11-2
J: TRBJ2-3

CDR3: CASSLDMNPSYEQYF
DNA: TGTGCCAGCAGCCTCGACATGAACCCGTCCTACGAGCAGTACTTC
size: .
D: .
V: TRBV5-4
J: TRBJ2-7

CDR3: CASSSVGGINTDTQYF
DNA: TGCGCCAGCAGTAGCGTAGGGGGAATAAACACAGATACGCAGTATTTT
size: once
D: .
V: TRBV5-1
J: TRBJ2-3